What follows are 16 T cell receptor beta chains derived from one specimen sequenced in a study of shared clonotypes between healthy human individuals. The protocol was immunoSEQ multiplex PCR, while the TCRdb copy is restricted to in-frame clones and leaves out a portion. There are about 510,000 clones in the sample; around 74% occur only once, and around 13% lies in the top ten. The source material was PBMCs. Source of these receptors: a woman between 40 and 50 years old in good health. Some clones in this sample may be carry-over from other donors' samples.

The CDR3 reads CASSQQGGNTGELFF. The CDR3 DNA reads as TGTGCCAGCAGCCAACAGGGTGGGAACACCGGGGAGCTGTTTTTT. This sequence joins TRBV7-3 and TRBJ2-2; a weak D match, TRBD1 (6 bases). The CDR3 length is 15 residues. Between the trimmed V and J ends, which lost 5 bases and 1 base, there was a span of 11 bases. The V gene's germline CDR1 is SGHTA and CDR2 FQGTGA.

This rearrangement joins TRBV28 to TRBJ1-1; perhaps TRBD1 as D (5 bases). V was pared by 3 bases and J by 11 bases, with 16 bases between. The germline gives CDR1 MDHEN, CDR2 SYDVKM. This CDR3 is 13 amino acids long. DNA for the CDR3: TGTGCCAGCAGTTTTGGGGCCCCGATGGTGGCTTTCTTT. Translation gives CASSFGAPMVAFF. Together with reference TRBV28 and TRBJ1-1, the CDR3 gives the full variable domain: DVKVTQSSRYLVKRTGEKVFLECVQDMDHENMFWYRQDPGLGLRLIYFSYDVKMKEKGDIPEGYSVSREKKERFSLILESASTNQTSMYLCASSFGAPMVAFFGQGTRLTVV.

The chain carries TRBV27 and TRBJ2-3; 9 bases are a match to TRBD2. The CDR3 has 15 amino acids. Germline V gene sequence: CDR1 MNHEY, CDR2 SMNVEV (reference sequence). Germline trimming cut 3 bases from V and 2 bases from J; bases unmatched to any gene: 3. CDR3 DNA: TGTGCCAGCAGTTTGACTAGCGGATTCACAGATACGCAGTATTTT. It yields the protein CASSLTSGFTDTQYF.

This clone occurred many times. The chain couples TRBV5-1 to TRBJ2-2; possibly TRBD1 or TRBD2 for D (5 bases each). The V gene lost 4 bases and the J gene lost 4 bases, with 14 bases spanning the gap. The CDR3 length is 15 residues. Germline CDR1 is SGHRS and CDR2 is YFSETQ. As DNA, the CDR3 is TGCGCCAGCAGCCTCCGGGGCGAGGGCACCGGGGAGCTGTTTTTT. It yields the protein CASSLRGEGTGELFF. Together with reference TRBV5-1 and TRBJ2-2, the CDR3 gives the full variable domain: KAGVTQTPRYLIKTRGQQVTLSCSPISGHRSVSWYQQTPGQGLQFLFEYFSETQRNKGNFPGRFSGRQFSNSRSEMNVSTLELGDSALYLCASSLRGEGTGELFFGEGSRLTVL.

This sequence joins TRBV7-6 and TRBJ2-1, with unresolved D. Looked up from germline, CDR1 is SGHVS and CDR2 is FNYEAQ. This CDR3 has 19 residues. Trimming shortened V by 0 bases and J by 0 bases, and 18 bases separated the two germline ends. The CDR3 loop is CASSLARRGARSSYNEQFF. CDR3 coding DNA: TGTGCCAGCAGCTTAGCCCGGAGAGGCGCGCGAAGCTCCTACAATGAGCAGTTCTTC.

This clone was counted once. As DNA, the CDR3 is TGTGCCAGCAGTGTTGAGGACCGCGCGAACACCGGGGAGCTGTTTTTT. Its translation is CASSVEDRANTGELFF. This chain uses TRBV2 with TRBJ2-2, with D hard to call. Germline V gene data show CDR1 as SNHLY and CDR2 as FYNNEI. V was shortened by 4 bases and J by 0 bases, with 12 bases between the two germline ends. This CDR3 contains 16 residues.

The chain carries TRBV5-4 and TRBJ2-2; possible D gene TRBD2, 5 bases. Looked up from germline, CDR1 is SGHNT and CDR2 is YYREEE (reference sequence). CDR3 size: 15 residues. Trimming took off 3 bases at V and 5 bases at J, with 14 bases between the two ends. The chain's CDR3 is CASSSPRGGTGELFF. CDR3 sequence (DNA): TGTGCCAGCAGCTCTCCCCGTGGCGGGACCGGGGAGCTGTTTTTT.

A word on this clone: The same CDR3 can be traced to other DNA sequences in this sample. V and J are TRBV30 and TRBJ2-5; 10 bases line up with TRBD2. The CDR3 is made up of 13 amino acids. The germline V gene encodes CDR1 GTSNPN and CDR2 SVGIG (reference sequence). Unmatched junction bases numbered 3, after V lost 3 bases and J lost 5 bases. This CDR3 reads CAWRLAGVETQYF. CDR3 coding DNA: TGTGCCTGGAGGCTAGCGGGAGTTGAGACCCAGTACTTC.

J is TRBJ2-2 and V is TRBV7-9; 13 bases map to TRBD2. There are 18 residues in the CDR3. The germline gives CDR1 SEHNR, CDR2 FQNEAQ (reference sequence). V lost 4 bases and J lost 7; bases outside the gene matches: 12. This chain's CDR3 is CASSSGGLAGTRGGELFF. In DNA form, the CDR3 reads TGTGCCAGCAGCTCGGGGGGACTAGCGGGGACTCGCGGCGGGGAGCTGTTTTTT.

The chain links TRBV21-1 to TRBJ1-4. TRBV21-1 is given as a pseudogene. CDR3 length: 18 residues. The CDR3 region has the DNA TGTGCCAGCAGCAAAGAGGACAAGACTAACACAACTAATGAAAAACTGTTTTTT. Translated: CASSKEDKTNTTNEKLFF.

V usage is TRBV7-2 and J usage is TRBJ1-1; D remains ambiguous. The CDR3 is 14 residues long. Germline CDR1 SGHTA, CDR2 FQGNSA. V lost 5 bases, J lost 0 bases, and 10 bases lay in between. The CDR3 DNA sequence: TGTGCCAGCAGCCTTATCGGACTGAACACTGAAGCTTTCTTT. This gives the protein CASSLIGLNTEAFF.

The CDR3 protein is CASSLGSDYLSNEQFF. The CDR3 bases are TGTGCCAGCAGCTTAGGATCGGACTACCTTTCCAATGAGCAGTTCTTC. The V call is TRBV7-9, the J call TRBJ2-1; D perhaps matches TRBD2 (6 bases). The V gene's germline CDR1 is SEHNR and CDR2 FQNEAQ (reference sequence). CDR3 length equals 16 residues. V was cut by 1 base and J by 6 bases, with 16 bases left in between. Full variable domain (remainder filled in from reference TRBV7-9 and TRBJ2-1): DTGVSQNPRHKITKRGQNVTFRCDPISEHNRLYWYRQTLGQGPEFLTYFQNEAQLEKSRLLSDRFSAERPKGSFSTLEIQRTEQGDSAMYLCASSLGSDYLSNEQFFGPGTRLTVL.

The table lists this clone with a few counts. The CDR3 region is CASSLVGWTEAFF. As DNA, the CDR3 is TGTGCCAGCAGCTTAGTAGGGTGGACTGAAGCTTTCTTT. This sequence joins TRBV7-2 and TRBJ1-1; D is undetermined. This CDR3 comprises 13 residues. V lost 1 base, J lost 5 bases, and 8 bases lay in between. Germline CDR1 SGHTA, CDR2 FQGNSA.

This chain connects TRBV7-2 to TRBJ1-2; D unresolved. V dropped 0 bases and J dropped 5 bases, with 7 bases sitting between them. The CDR3 runs 13 residues. Germline CDR1 is SGHTA and CDR2 is FQGNSA. The CDR3 sequence: CASSLADSYGYTF. CDR3 nucleotides: TGTGCCAGCAGCTTAGCCGACTCTTATGGCTACACCTTC.

The chain joins TRBV9 to TRBJ1-1; a possible D gene is TRBD1 (5 bases). With 1 base removed from V and 0 bases from J, the gap between germline ends came to 7 bases. The CDR3 is made up of 14 amino acids. The germline CDR1 and CDR2 sequences are SGDLS and YYNGEE. Here the CDR3 DNA reads TGTGCCAGCAGCGTAACGACAGTGAACACTGAAGCTTTCTTT. This sequence encodes CASSVTTVNTEAFF. The whole variable domain, filled in from reference TRBV9 and TRBJ1-1, reads DSGVTQTPKHLITATGQRVTLRCSPRSGDLSVYWYQQSLDQGLQFLIQYYNGEERAKGNILERFSAQQFPDLHSELNLSSLELGDSALYFCASSVTTVNTEAFFGQGTRLTVV.

The V and J genes are TRBV7-9 and TRBJ2-5; 10 bases are shared with TRBD2. Germline CDR1 is SEHNR and CDR2 is FQNEAQ (reference sequence). Unmatched junction bases numbered 7, after V lost 5 bases and J lost 1 base. The CDR3 contains 16 residues. The chain's CDR3 is CASSRTAGGPQETQYF. The CDR3 DNA reads as TGTGCCAGCAGCCGAACAGCGGGAGGGCCCCAAGAGACCCAGTACTTC.